The 27 T cell receptor beta chains listed next were all sequenced from one sample in a study of blood T cell repertoires in COVID-19. Clones were read by immunoSEQ multiplex PCR, and TCRdb kept only the in-frame ones, dropping some. Of around 250,000 clones in the sample, roughly 85% are singletons; the top ten hold approximately 8.6%. Sequencing was performed on PBMCs or T cells enriched from blood (not recorded which). These receptors came from a woman aged 50 to 60 with acute COVID-19.

This chain connects TRBV4-3 to TRBJ2-4; 7 nucleotides match TRBD2. This CDR3 region has 15 residues. The J segment lost 6 bases and the V segment lost 0 bases, leaving 5 bases of the junction unmatched. Per germline, CDR1 LGHNA and CDR2 YSLEER. The CDR3 loop reads CASSQDWRGTNIQYF. The CDR3 DNA is TGCGCCAGCAGCCAAGATTGGCGGGGGACAAACATTCAGTACTTC.

This chain links TRBV10-3 with TRBJ2-7, with 10 positions matching TRBD2. V lost 10 bases, J lost 5 bases, and 11 bases stayed unmatched. The CDR3 sequence is 14 residues long. Germline CDR1 reads ENHRY; CDR2 reads SYGVKD. CDR3 amino acids: CATLPSGGNHEQYF. DNA for the CDR3: TGTGCCACGCTACCTAGCGGGGGTAATCACGAGCAGTACTTC.

V usage is TRBV9 and J usage is TRBJ1-1; no reliable D call. This CDR3 region has 14 residues. The V gene's germline CDR1 is SGDLS and CDR2 YYNGEE. The ends were cut back, 0 bases at V and 7 bases at J, with 13 bases in the middle. The chain's CDR3 is CASSVGSGSVEAFF. For the CDR3, the DNA is TGTGCCAGCAGCGTAGGCTCGGGGTCGGTTGAAGCTTTCTTT.

J is TRBJ2-3 and V is TRBV5-6, with 8 positions matching TRBD2. The CDR3 extends over 17 amino acids. CDR1 is SGHDT, CDR2 YYEEEE, per germline. With 2 bases clipped from V and 2 bases from J, the junction kept 10 bases outside the gene matches. The CDR3, as DNA: TGTGCCAGCAGCTTTCAGGCTAGCGGGTTAAACACAGATACGCAGTATTTT. Translating gives CASSFQASGLNTDTQYF.

The chain is built from TRBV5-1 and TRBJ1-2, with 8 bases that match TRBD1. Germline CDR1 SGHRS, CDR2 YFSETQ. The CDR3 spans 14 residues. V dropped 4 bases and J dropped 7; count of bases not matched to a gene: 9. In DNA, the CDR3 is TGCGCCAGCAGCAACCAAGGACAGGGTTCTGGCTACACCTTC. Encoded protein: CASSNQGQGSGYTF.

This sequence joins TRBV27 and TRBJ2-2; 8 bases map to TRBD1. Germline V gene lookup returns CDR1 MNHEY and CDR2 SMNVEV (reference sequence). V was clipped by 0 bases and J by 4 bases; unmatched bases: 10. The CDR3 contains 18 residues. CDR3 residues: CASSLSKAGGRSTGELFF. DNA for the CDR3: TGTGCCAGCAGTTTATCGAAAGCAGGGGGCAGGAGCACCGGGGAGCTGTTTTTT.

The V call is TRBV6-5, the J call TRBJ1-3; no clear D gene. V gave up 8 bases and J gave up 3 bases, with 11 bases separating them. The CDR3 spans 13 residues. CDR1 MNHEY and CDR2 SVGAGI come from the germline V gene. The CDR3, as DNA: TGTGCCAGCCTTCCGGCGGGTGGAAACACCATATATTTT. This codes for CASLPAGGNTIYF.

This clone was seen a handful of times. This chain links TRBV6-2 or TRBV6-3 with TRBJ2-7; 7 bases agree with TRBD2. CDR1 is MNHEY and CDR2 is SVGEGT in the germline V gene. Trimming took 2 bases from V and 0 from J; bases not matched to a gene: 7. The CDR3 has 16 residues. The CDR3 coding sequence is TGTGCCAGCAGTTACCTGACTAGCCTTAGCTCCTACGAGCAGTACTTC. This translates into CASSYLTSLSSYEQYF.

J is TRBJ1-5 and V is TRBV5-6; D may be TRBD1 (5 bases). Germline V gene lookup returns CDR1 SGHDT and CDR2 YYEEEE. The CDR3 covers 16 residues. V was clipped by 5 bases and J by 0 bases, with 15 bases between them. The CDR3 DNA sequence: TGTGCCAGCAGTTCCCTTGGGGACTATAGCAATCAGCCCCAGCATTTT. Translated: CASSSLGDYSNQPQHF. Using reference TRBV5-6 and TRBJ1-5 for the parts outside the CDR3, the full variable domain is DAGVTQSPTHLIKTRGQQVTLRCSPKSGHDTVSWYQQALGQGPQFIFQYYEEEERQRGNFPDRFSGHQFPNYSSELNVNALLLGDSALYLCASSSLGDYSNQPQHFGDGTRLSIL.

The chain joins TRBV18 to TRBJ2-1; no clear D. The CDR3 is made up of 13 amino acids. V lost 6 bases and J lost 5, with 11 bases in between. Germline loops: CDR1 KGHSH, CDR2 LQKENI. CDR3 protein: CASSDFLNNEQFF. In nucleotides, the CDR3 is TGTGCCAGCTCTGACTTCTTAAACAATGAGCAGTTCTTC.

This sequence joins TRBV6-5 and TRBJ1-5, with D perhaps TRBD1 (6 bases). This CDR3 region has 16 residues. CDR1 and CDR2 from the germline V gene are MNHEY and SVGAGI. V was clipped by 0 bases and J by 11 bases, with 20 bases between them. The CDR3 sequence: CASSYSRGTGRGAQHF. The CDR3 nucleotides are TGTGCCAGCAGTTACTCGAGGGGAACAGGGCGAGGGGCCCAGCATTTT.

The chain uses TRBV5-8 and TRBJ2-1; TRBD2 matches 9 bases. CDR3 size: 14 residues. Germline assignment: CDR1 SGHTS and CDR2 YDEGEE. V gave up 1 base and J gave up 7 bases; unmatched junction bases: 3. CDR3 sequence (DNA): TGTGCCAGCAGCTTGTATAGCGGGGGTAATGAGCAGTTCTTC. Translated, it gives CASSLYSGGNEQFF.

V and J are TRBV6-5 and TRBJ1-1, with a weak D call TRBD1 (5 bases). V lost 6 bases and J 7 bases, leaving 15 bases between the germline ends. From germline, CDR1 is MNHEY and CDR2 SVGAGI. This CDR3 comprises 13 residues. The CDR3 loop is CASRDSGVNEAFF. CDR3 bases: TGTGCCAGCAGAGACTCGGGGGTTAATGAAGCTTTCTTT.

The chain is built from TRBV10-3 and TRBJ2-1, with D possibly being TRBD2 (7 bases). With 0 bases removed from V and 8 bases from J, the gap between germline ends came to 23 bases. The germline V gene has CDR1 ENHRY and CDR2 SYGVKD. The CDR3 sequence is 18 residues long. The DNA for the CDR3 is TGTGCCATCAGTGAGTCGACTCGGGGCGGGGGCGCTTCGGATGAGCAGTTCTTC. Residues: CAISESTRGGGASDEQFF.

The V call is TRBV15, the J call TRBJ1-2; 8 nucleotides agree with TRBD1. The J segment lost 4 bases and the V segment lost 2 bases, leaving 9 bases of the junction unmatched. The CDR3 has 16 residues. Germline V gene sequence: CDR1 LNHNV, CDR2 YYDKDF (reference sequence). CDR3 sequence reads: CATSRTGTGDFYGYTF. CDR3 DNA sequence: TGTGCCACCAGCAGAACCGGGACAGGAGACTTCTATGGCTACACCTTC.

This clone was observed a single time. This chain connects TRBV7-3 to TRBJ2-5, with D perhaps matching TRBD1 (5 bases). V lost 5 bases and J lost 2, with 12 bases in between. The V gene's germline CDR1 is SGHTA and CDR2 FQGTGA. The CDR3 has 14 residues. The CDR3 bases are TGTGCCAGCAGCCCCGGACATATTCAAGAGACCCAGTACTTC. Residues: CASSPGHIQETQYF. Looking up the rest from reference TRBV7-3 and TRBJ2-5 gives the full variable domain: GAGVSQTPSNKVTEKGKYVELRCDPISGHTALYWYRQSLGQGPEFLIYFQGTGAADDSGLPNDRFFAVRPEGSVSTLKIQRTERGDSAVYLCASSPGHIQETQYFGPGTRLLVL.

CDR3 DNA sequence: TGTGCCAGCAGCTTATCACAGGCTACGCAGTATTTT. Translation: CASSLSQATQYF. The genes are TRBV7-9 and TRBJ2-3, with D perhaps matching TRBD1 (5 bases). The CDR3 totals 12 residues. The germline V and J ends were trimmed by 2 bases and 8 bases, with 8 bases remaining between them. The V gene's germline CDR1 is SEHNR and CDR2 FQNEAQ (reference sequence).

The chain uses TRBV19 and TRBJ1-4; TRBD1 matches 9 bases. The germline V gene has CDR1 LNHDA and CDR2 SQIVND (reference sequence). Trimming took 4 bases from V and 5 from J; bases not matched to a gene: 2. CDR3 size: 14 residues. The CDR3 reads CASSTDRGNEKLFF. The DNA for the CDR3 is TGTGCCAGTAGTACGGACAGGGGAAATGAAAAACTGTTTTTT.

The rearrangement joins TRBV10-1 to TRBJ1-1; 9 bases align to TRBD1. This CDR3 has 13 residues. CDR1 and CDR2 (germline): WNHNN, SYGVQD (reference sequence). The V gene end was trimmed by 6 bases and the J gene end by 6 bases; junction bases not matched to a gene: 5. CDR3 sequence reads: CASRDRGSAEAFF. The CDR3 nucleotides are TGCGCCAGCAGGGACAGGGGTTCCGCTGAAGCTTTCTTT.

This clone was detected once. This chain uses TRBV10-1 with TRBJ2-2; TRBD1 matches 9 bases. This CDR3 comprises 15 residues. Trimming cost V 4 bases and J 6 bases; bases outside gene matches: 6. Germline values: CDR1 WNHNN, CDR2 SYGVQD (reference sequence). The CDR3 loop reads CASSGGGQGPGELFF. CDR3 nucleotide sequence: TGCGCCAGCAGTGGTGGCGGACAGGGGCCCGGGGAGCTGTTTTTT.

The gene calls are TRBV15 and TRBJ2-1; TRBD1 matches 7 bases. Trimming took 10 bases from V and 7 from J; bases not matched to a gene: 10. Germline V gene lookup returns CDR1 LNHNV and CDR2 YYDKDF (reference sequence). CDR3 length equals 13 residues. The CDR3 DNA is TGTGCCATCTCTGTGAACAGGGGTAATGAGCAGTTCTTC. It is translated as CAISVNRGNEQFF.

This clone was found once. Other nucleotide sequences from this sample produce the same CDR3. This chain connects TRBV25-1 to TRBJ1-1, with 7 bases matching TRBD1. CDR3 size: 14 residues. V was pared by 6 bases and J by 0 bases, with 4 bases of the junction left unmatched. Per the germline V gene, CDR1 is MGHDK and CDR2 is SYGVNS. The CDR3 DNA is TGTGCCAGCAGCCGACAGGGTATGAACACTGAAGCTTTCTTT. Residues: CASSRQGMNTEAFF.

This clone was counted only a few times. This chain uses TRBV7-2 with TRBJ2-2; 8 nucleotides agree with TRBD2. Trimming removed 3 bases from V and 0 bases from J; junction bases left unmatched: 9. CDR3 length equals 18 residues. CDR1 and CDR2 from the germline V gene are SGHTA and FQGNSA. DNA for the CDR3: TGTGCCAGCAGCTTGCCGCCTGGGCGGGGGGCGAACACCGGGGAGCTGTTTTTT. Protein: CASSLPPGRGANTGELFF.

This chain uses TRBV2 with TRBJ2-1; D might be TRBD2 (6 bases). The germline V gene encodes CDR1 SNHLY and CDR2 FYNNEI. The germline V and J ends were trimmed by 5 bases and 9 bases, with 20 bases remaining between them. The CDR3 extends over 15 amino acids. The CDR3 sequence: CASSTLGGARGEQFF. CDR3 sequence (DNA): TGTGCCAGCAGTACACTGGGGGGAGCGCGGGGTGAGCAGTTCTTC.

This chain uses TRBV21-1 with TRBJ2-5; TRBD2 reflects the table's D call only, with no check against the DNA. TRBV21-1 is a documented pseudogene. This CDR3 has 17 amino acids. The CDR3 protein is CASSKERVAGEQETQYF. DNA of the CDR3: TGTGCCAGCAGCAAAGAAAGGGTAGCGGGGGAGCAAGAGACCCAGTACTTC.

This sequence joins TRBV9 and TRBJ2-4; TRBD2 aligns across 7 bases. Germline trimming cut 0 bases from V and 0 bases from J; bases unmatched to any gene: 12. Germline V gives CDR1 SGDLS, CDR2 YYNGEE. This CDR3 region has 19 residues. The CDR3 nucleotides read TGTGCCAGCAGCGTAGAAGGGAGCGGGGCAACGCTAGCCAAAAACATTCAGTACTTC. Translating it yields CASSVEGSGATLAKNIQYF.

The chain carries TRBV4-3 and TRBJ1-4; a weak D match, TRBD1 (5 bases). Germline V CDR1 and CDR2: LGHNA, YSLEER. The CDR3 runs to 15 residues. Trimming left V 1 base short and J 7 bases short, with 13 bases between. DNA for the CDR3: TGCGCCAGCAGCCAAGGGATCGACAGTGGTGAAAAACTGTTTTTT. Translating gives CASSQGIDSGEKLFF.